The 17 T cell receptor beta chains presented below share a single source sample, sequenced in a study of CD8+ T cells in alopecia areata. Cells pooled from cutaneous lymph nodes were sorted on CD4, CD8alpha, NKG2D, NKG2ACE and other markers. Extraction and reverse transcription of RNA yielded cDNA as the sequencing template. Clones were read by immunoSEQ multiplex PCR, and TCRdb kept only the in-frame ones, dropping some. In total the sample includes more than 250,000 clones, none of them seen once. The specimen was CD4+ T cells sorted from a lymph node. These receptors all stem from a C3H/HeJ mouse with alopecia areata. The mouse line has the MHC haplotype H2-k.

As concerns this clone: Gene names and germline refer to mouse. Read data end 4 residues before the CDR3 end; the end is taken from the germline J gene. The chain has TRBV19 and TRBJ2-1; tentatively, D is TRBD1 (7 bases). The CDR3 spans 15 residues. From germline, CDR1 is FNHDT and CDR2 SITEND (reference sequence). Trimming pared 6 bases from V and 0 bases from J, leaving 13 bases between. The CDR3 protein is CASKGQGGNYAEQFF. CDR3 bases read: TGTGCCAGCAAAGGGCAGGGGGGTAACTATGCT.

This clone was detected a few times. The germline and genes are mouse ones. The sequenced CDR3 bases are TGCACCTGCAGTCAGACTGGGATCTATGCT. It is translated as CTCSQTGIYA. In full, the CDR3 reads CTCSQTGIYAEQFF. The chain links TRBV1 to TRBJ2-1; 7 bases align to TRBD2. The sequence runs out 4 residues before the end of the CDR3; the remainder is reconstructed from the germline J gene. The length of the CDR3 is 14 residues. Trimming at V came to 5 bases and at J to 3 bases, leaving 4 bases not matched to a gene. Germline assignment: CDR1 NSQYPW and CDR2 LRSPGD (reference sequence).

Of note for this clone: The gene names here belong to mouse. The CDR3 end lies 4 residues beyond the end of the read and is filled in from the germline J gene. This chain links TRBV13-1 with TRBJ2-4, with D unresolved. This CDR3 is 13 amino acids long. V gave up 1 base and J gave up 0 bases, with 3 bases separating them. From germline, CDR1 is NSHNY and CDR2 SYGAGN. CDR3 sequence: CASSDLSQNTLYF. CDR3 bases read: TGTGCCAGCAGTGATCTTAGTCAAAAC.

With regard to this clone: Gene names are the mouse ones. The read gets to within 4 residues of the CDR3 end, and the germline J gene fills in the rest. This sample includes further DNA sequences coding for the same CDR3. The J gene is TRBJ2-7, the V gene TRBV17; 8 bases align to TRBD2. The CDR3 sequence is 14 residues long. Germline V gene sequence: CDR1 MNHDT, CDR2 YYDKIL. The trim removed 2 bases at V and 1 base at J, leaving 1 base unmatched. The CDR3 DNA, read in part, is TGTGCTAGCAGTAGATCTGGGGGGTCCTAT. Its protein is CASSRSGGSY. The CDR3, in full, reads CASSRSGGSYEQYF.

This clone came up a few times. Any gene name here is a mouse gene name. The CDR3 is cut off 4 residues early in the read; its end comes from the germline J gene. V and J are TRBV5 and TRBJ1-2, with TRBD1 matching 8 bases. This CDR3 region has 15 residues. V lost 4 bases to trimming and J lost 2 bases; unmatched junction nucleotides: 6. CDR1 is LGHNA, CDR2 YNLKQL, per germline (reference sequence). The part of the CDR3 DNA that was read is TGTGCCAGCAGCCCCCGGCCAGGGGGCAACTCC. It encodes CASSPRPGGNS. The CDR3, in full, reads CASSPRPGGNSDYTF.

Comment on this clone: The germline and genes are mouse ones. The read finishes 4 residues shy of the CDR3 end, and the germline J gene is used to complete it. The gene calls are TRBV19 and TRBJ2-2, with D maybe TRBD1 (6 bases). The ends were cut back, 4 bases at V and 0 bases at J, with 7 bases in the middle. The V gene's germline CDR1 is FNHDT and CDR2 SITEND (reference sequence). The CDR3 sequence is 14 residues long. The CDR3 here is CASSPGANTGQLYF. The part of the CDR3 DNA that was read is TGTGCCAGCAGTCCAGGGGCAAACACCGGG.

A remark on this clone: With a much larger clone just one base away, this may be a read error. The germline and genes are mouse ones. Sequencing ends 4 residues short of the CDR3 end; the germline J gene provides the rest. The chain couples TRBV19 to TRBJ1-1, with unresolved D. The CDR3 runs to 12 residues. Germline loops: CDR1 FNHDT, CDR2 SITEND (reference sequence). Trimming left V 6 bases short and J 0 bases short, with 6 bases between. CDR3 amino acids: CASTFANTEVFF. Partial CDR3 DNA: TGTGCCAGCACTTTTGCAAACACA. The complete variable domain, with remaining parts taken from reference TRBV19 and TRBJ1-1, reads GGIITQTPKFLIGQEGQKLTLKCQQNFNHDTMYWYRQDSGKGLRLIYYSITENDLQKGDLSEGYDASREKKSSFSLTVTSAQKNEMAVFLCASTFANTEVFFGKGTRLTVV.

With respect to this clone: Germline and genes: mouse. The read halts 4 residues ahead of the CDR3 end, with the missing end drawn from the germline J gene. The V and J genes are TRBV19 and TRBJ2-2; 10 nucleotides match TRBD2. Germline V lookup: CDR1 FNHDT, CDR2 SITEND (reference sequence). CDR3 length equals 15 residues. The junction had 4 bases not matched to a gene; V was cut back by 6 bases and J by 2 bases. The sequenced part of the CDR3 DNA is TGTGCCAGCACCCCGACTGGGGGGAACACCGGG. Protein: CASTPTGGNTG. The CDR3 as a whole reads CASTPTGGNTGQLYF.

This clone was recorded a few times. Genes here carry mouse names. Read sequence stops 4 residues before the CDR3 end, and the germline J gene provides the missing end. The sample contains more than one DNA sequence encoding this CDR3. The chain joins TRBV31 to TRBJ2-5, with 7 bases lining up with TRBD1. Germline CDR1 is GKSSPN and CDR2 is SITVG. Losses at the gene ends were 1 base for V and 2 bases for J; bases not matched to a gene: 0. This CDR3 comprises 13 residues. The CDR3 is CAWSPGGQDTQYF. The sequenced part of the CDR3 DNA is TGTGCCTGGAGTCCAGGGGGCCAAGAC.

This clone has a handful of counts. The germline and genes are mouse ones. CDR3 DNA (partial): TGCACCTGCAGTGCAGACTGGACTAGTGCAGAA. Translation: CTCSADWTSAE. The CDR3 in its entirety is CTCSADWTSAETLYF. This sequence joins TRBV1 and TRBJ2-3; TRBD2 is a possible D gene (5 bases). The read ends 4 residues shy of where the CDR3 ends; the end is completed using the germline J gene. The V end was cut by 0 bases, the J end by 0 bases, with 7 bases between. The length of the CDR3 is 15 residues. Germline CDR1 reads NSQYPW; CDR2 reads LRSPGD (reference sequence).

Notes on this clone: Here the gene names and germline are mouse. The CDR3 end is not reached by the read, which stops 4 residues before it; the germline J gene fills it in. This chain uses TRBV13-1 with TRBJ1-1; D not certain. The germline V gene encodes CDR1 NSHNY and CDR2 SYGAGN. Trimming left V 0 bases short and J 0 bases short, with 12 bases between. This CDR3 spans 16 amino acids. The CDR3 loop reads CASSDASPIANTEVFF. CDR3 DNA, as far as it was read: TGTGCCAGCAGTGATGCCAGCCCGATTGCAAACACA.

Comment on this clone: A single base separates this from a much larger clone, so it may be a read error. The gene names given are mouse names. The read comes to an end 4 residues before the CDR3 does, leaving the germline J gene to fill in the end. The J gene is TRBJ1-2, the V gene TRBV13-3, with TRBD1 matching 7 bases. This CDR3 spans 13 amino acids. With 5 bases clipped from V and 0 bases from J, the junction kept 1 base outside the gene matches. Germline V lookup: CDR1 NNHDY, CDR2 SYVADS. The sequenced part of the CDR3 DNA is TGTGCCAGCAGGGGACAGACAAACTCC. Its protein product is CASRGQTNS. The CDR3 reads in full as CASRGQTNSDYTF.

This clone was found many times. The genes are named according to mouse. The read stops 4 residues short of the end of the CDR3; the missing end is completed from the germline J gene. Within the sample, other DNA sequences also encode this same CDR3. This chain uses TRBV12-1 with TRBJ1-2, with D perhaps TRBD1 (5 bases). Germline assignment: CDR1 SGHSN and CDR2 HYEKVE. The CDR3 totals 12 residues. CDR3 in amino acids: CASSLGGGDYTF. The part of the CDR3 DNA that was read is TGTGCCAGCTCTTTGGGGGGAGGC. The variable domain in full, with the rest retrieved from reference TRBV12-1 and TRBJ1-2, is DSGVVQSPRHIIKEKGGRSVLTCIPISGHSNVVWYQQTLGKELKFLIQHYEKVERDKGFLPSRFSVQQFDDYHSEMNMSALELEDSAMYFCASSLGGGDYTFGSGTRLLVI.

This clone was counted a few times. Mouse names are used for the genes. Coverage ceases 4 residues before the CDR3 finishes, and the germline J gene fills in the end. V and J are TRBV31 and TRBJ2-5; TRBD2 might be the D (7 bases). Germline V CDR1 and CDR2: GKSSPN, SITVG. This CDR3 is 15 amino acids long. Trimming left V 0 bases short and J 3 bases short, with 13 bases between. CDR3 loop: CAWSLRGAGQDTQYF. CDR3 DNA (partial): TGTGCCTGGAGTCTAAGGGGGGCCGGGCAAGAC.

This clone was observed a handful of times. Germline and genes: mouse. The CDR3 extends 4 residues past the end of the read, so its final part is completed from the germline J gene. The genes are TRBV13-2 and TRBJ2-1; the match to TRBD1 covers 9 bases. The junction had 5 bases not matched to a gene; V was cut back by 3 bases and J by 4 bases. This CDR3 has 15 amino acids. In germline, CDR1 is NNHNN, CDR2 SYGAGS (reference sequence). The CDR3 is CASGGRTGEYAEQFF. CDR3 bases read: TGTGCCAGCGGTGGGAGGACAGGGGAGTATGCT.

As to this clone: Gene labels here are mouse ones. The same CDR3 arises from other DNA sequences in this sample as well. CDR3 amino acids: CASSLGDRDTQYF. The part of the CDR3 DNA that was read is TGTGCTAGCAGTTTGGGGGACAGGGAC. V usage is TRBV29 and J usage is TRBJ2-5; 8 bases are shared with TRBD1. The read gets to within 4 residues of the CDR3 end, and the germline J gene fills in the rest. Germline CDR1 MSHET, CDR2 SYDVDS. The CDR3 covers 13 residues.

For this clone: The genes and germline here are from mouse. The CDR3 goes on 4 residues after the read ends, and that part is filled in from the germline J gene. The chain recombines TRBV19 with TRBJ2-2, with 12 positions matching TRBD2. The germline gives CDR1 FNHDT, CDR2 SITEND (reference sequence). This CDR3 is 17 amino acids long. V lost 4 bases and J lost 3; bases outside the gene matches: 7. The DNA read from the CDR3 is TGTGCCAGCAGTCCAGACTGGGGGGGCGGTGACACCGGG. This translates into CASSPDWGGGDTG. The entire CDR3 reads CASSPDWGGGDTGQLYF.